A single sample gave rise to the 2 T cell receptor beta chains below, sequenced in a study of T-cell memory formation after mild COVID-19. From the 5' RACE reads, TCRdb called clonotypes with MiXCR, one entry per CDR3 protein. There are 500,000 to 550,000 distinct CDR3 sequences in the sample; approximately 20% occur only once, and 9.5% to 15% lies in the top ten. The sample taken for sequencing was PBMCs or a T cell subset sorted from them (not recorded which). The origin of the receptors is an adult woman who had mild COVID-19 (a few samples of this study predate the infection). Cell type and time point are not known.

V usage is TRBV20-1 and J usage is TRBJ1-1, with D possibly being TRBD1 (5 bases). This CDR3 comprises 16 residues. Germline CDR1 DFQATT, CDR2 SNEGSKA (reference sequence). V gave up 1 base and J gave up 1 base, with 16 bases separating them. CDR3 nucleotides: TGCAGTGCTAGAGGGTTCGGGACGGGGTGGAACACTGAAGCTTTCTTT. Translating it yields CSARGFGTGWNTEAFF.

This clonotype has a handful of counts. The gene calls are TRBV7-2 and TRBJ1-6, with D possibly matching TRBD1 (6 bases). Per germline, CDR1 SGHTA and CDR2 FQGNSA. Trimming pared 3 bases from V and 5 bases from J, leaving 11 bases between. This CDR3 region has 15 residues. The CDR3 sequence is CASSLPGHNNSPLHF. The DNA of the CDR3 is TGTGCCAGCAGCTTGCCGGGACATAATAATTCACCCCTCCACTTT.